This T cell receptor (beta chain) was sequenced for a study of shared clonotypes between healthy human individuals. All donors were Caucasian adults living in Nashville, Tennessee. Looked up from germline, CDR1 is SEHNR and CDR2 is FQNEAQ (reference sequence). Trimming cost V 10 bases and J 4 bases, with 19 bases left between them. The CDR3 runs 15 residues. At a deep level, the assay was run. The genomic DNA of each subset was split evenly across several immunoSEQ plates. The authors sequenced unsorted PBMC DNA on ten immunoSEQ deep assay plates. TCRdb's table, derived via immunoSEQ multiplex PCR, lists solely in-frame clones and lacks some. This table has about 490,000 clones, 70% to 80% appearing once.

The V gene is TRBV7-9, the J gene TRBJ2-2; D remains ambiguous. The TCR comes from a middle-aged woman in good health. Some clones in this sample may be carry-over from other donors' samples. The sample comprised PBMCs. CDR3 in amino acids: CATHPTTSSTGELFF. Here the CDR3 DNA reads TGTGCCACCCACCCGACAACCTCGAGCACCGGGGAGCTGTTTTTT.